This T cell receptor beta chain derives from a study of blood T cells in healthy people across ages. A second PCR of 7 to 11 cycles used a sample-barcoded 5' primer and a J-beta primer mix. Unique molecular identifiers of 12 random nucleotides labeled each cDNA. TCRdb re-analysed the 5' RACE reads in MiXCR, keeping a single row per CDR3 protein. Here the sample spans 800,000 to 950,000 distinct CDR3 sequences, almost 30% being singletons. Study findings and constraints: The study could not conclusively compare naive and antigen-experienced cells, given its unsorted PBMCs.

Details on this clonotype: No antigen is known for it.

The individuals who served as donors were healthy Caucasians living in Russia, aged roughly 6 to 90. The CDR3 extends over 15 amino acids. V lost 2 bases and J lost 3; bases outside the gene matches: 7. CDR1 and CDR2 from the germline V gene are MNHEY and SMNVEV (reference sequence). The data were also submitted as part of a second study, on T cells of mothers and their children. Per that study: RNA was extracted, and all of it went into cDNA synthesis at roughly 1.6 ug per 15 ul.

The receptor's source is a middle-aged woman in good health. The rearrangement joins TRBV27 to TRBJ2-7; TRBD2 aligns across 7 bases. The specimen was blood. CDR3 DNA: TGTGCCAGCAGTTTAGAGGCTAGCGGCCTCTACGAGCAGTACTTC. Its protein product is CASSLEASGLYEQYF.